One sample yielded the 14 T cell receptor beta chains listed below, sequenced in a study of blood T cell repertoires in COVID-19. Using immunoSEQ multiplex PCR, the repertoire was profiled, and TCRdb retains in-frame clones only, with some absent. The repertoire holds more than 250,000 clones, with about nine tenths as singletons. Specimen: peripheral blood. The receptors derive from a man between 45 and 60 years old with active or convalescent COVID-19.

The chain is built from TRBV4-1 and TRBJ1-6, with D perhaps matching TRBD1 (6 bases). This CDR3 has 16 residues. Germline CDR1 MGHRA, CDR2 YSYEKL. Deletions cut 2 bases from V and 4 bases from J, with 12 bases between. CDR3: CASSQNLRGYNSPLHF. CDR3 DNA: TGCGCCAGCAGCCAAAACTTGAGGGGGTATAATTCACCCCTCCACTTT.

J is TRBJ1-4 and V is TRBV10-1; a possible D gene is TRBD1 (5 bases). The CDR3 spans 18 residues. From germline, CDR1 is WNHNN and CDR2 SYGVQD (reference sequence). V lost 7 bases to trimming and J lost 3 bases, with 24 bases between them. This CDR3 is CASTSTAYKSRANEKLFF. The CDR3 bases are TGCGCCAGCACGTCGACAGCCTATAAGTCAAGGGCTAATGAAAAACTGTTTTTT.

The chain carries TRBV6-7 and TRBJ1-5, with D perhaps matching TRBD1 (6 bases). TRBV6-7 is placed among ORFs of uncertain function. The V end lost 11 bases, the J end lost 0 bases, and 17 bases lay between the germline ends. The CDR3 has 15 residues. The CDR3 coding sequence is TGTGCCGGGCAATCCAACAGGGTTAGCAATCAGCCCCAGCATTTT. Amino acid sequence: CAGQSNRVSNQPQHF.

This sequence joins TRBV24-1 and TRBJ2-5; D gene uncertain. The CDR3 is 12 amino acids. Trimming removed 10 bases from V and 4 bases from J, with 12 bases in between. Germline V lookup: CDR1 KGHDR, CDR2 SFDVKD. The CDR3 DNA is TGTGCCACTGATCTCGGCGGAGAGACCCAGTACTTC. As protein: CATDLGGETQYF.

This clone was counted a single time. The genes are TRBV3-1 (or the pseudogene TRBV3-2) and TRBJ1-2; a weak D match, TRBD1 (5 bases). There are 13 residues in the CDR3. Germline V gene lookup returns CDR1 LGHDT and CDR2 YNNKEL (reference sequence). Trimming pared 6 bases from V and 8 bases from J, leaving 16 bases between. In DNA form, the CDR3 reads TGTGCCAGCAGTCCAAGTGAACAGGACGGCTACACCTTC. Its protein product is CASSPSEQDGYTF.

V gene TRBV28 combines with J gene TRBJ1-1; TRBD1 might be the D (6 bases). CDR1 is MDHEN and CDR2 is SYDVKM in the germline V gene. The CDR3 covers 17 residues. Between the trimmed V and J ends, which lost 8 bases and 1 base, there was a span of 23 bases. As DNA, the CDR3 is TGTGCCAGCGGGGGCCAGGCCGTTAATTACGGGAACACTGAAGCTTTCTTT. As protein: CASGGQAVNYGNTEAFF. Full variable domain (outside the CDR3, taken from reference TRBV28 and TRBJ1-1): DVKVTQSSRYLVKRTGEKVFLECVQDMDHENMFWYRQDPGLGLRLIYFSYDVKMKEKGDIPEGYSVSREKKERFSLILESASTNQTSMYLCASGGQAVNYGNTEAFFGQGTRLTVV.

This clone was counted a few times. The chain recombines TRBV4-1 with TRBJ2-3; D is ambiguous. Germline CDR1 MGHRA, CDR2 YSYEKL. Trimming cost V 1 base and J 6 bases, with 8 bases left between them. The CDR3 has 13 amino acids. CDR3 coding DNA: TGCGCCAGCAGCCAAGCGCTCGAGGATACGCAGTATTTT. This sequence encodes CASSQALEDTQYF.

The chain carries TRBV6-5 and TRBJ1-2, with D unclear. From germline, CDR1 is MNHEY and CDR2 SVGAGI. The CDR3 runs to 12 residues. The ends were cut back, 9 bases at V and 0 bases at J, with 8 bases in the middle. The CDR3 is CASQETNYGYTF. The CDR3 DNA is TGTGCCAGTCAAGAGACTAACTATGGCTACACCTTC.

The CDR3: CASSSSGREVDTQYF. The CDR3 nucleotides read TGTGCCAGCAGTTCTAGCGGGAGGGAGGTAGATACGCAGTATTTT. The chain is built from TRBV7-3 and TRBJ2-3; 12 bases fit TRBD2. The germline gives CDR1 SGHTA, CDR2 FQGTGA. V shed 6 bases and J 5 bases; nucleotides not matched to a gene: 6. The CDR3 length is 15 residues.

This chain uses TRBV7-2 with TRBJ2-1; 10 nucleotides agree with TRBD2. The V gene end was trimmed by 6 bases and the J gene end by 6 bases; junction bases not matched to a gene: 5. Germline loops: CDR1 SGHTA, CDR2 FQGNSA. The CDR3 has 14 residues. CDR3 residues: CASRPAGGPNEQFF. CDR3 sequence (DNA): TGTGCCAGCAGACCAGCGGGGGGGCCCAATGAGCAGTTCTTC.

The chain uses TRBV29-1 and TRBJ2-7, with D possibly being TRBD1 (5 bases). The CDR3 spans 12 residues. Trimming took 4 bases from V and 2 from J, leaving 9 bases between them. From germline, CDR1 is SQVTM and CDR2 ANQGSEA. CDR3 bases: TGCAGCGTTGGGGGCAGCCCCTACGAGCAGTACTTC. The encoded protein is CSVGGSPYEQYF.

V and J are TRBV6-2 or TRBV6-3 and TRBJ2-2; no firm D call. With 4 bases removed from V and 4 bases from J, the gap between germline ends came to 7 bases. The germline V gene encodes CDR1 MNHEY and CDR2 SVGEGT. The length of the CDR3 is 13 residues. The DNA for the CDR3 is TGTGCCAGCAGTTTCGTCGGCACCGGGGAGCTGTTTTTT. It yields the protein CASSFVGTGELFF.

V and J are TRBV7-9 and TRBJ2-7; no definite D call. This CDR3 contains 13 residues. The V and J ends lost 5 bases and 2 bases respectively, with 10 bases between them. The V gene's germline CDR1 is SEHNR and CDR2 FQNEAQ (reference sequence). The CDR3 nucleotides read TGTGCCAGCAGCCCTAGACGGACCTACGAGCAGTACTTC. It codes for CASSPRRTYEQYF.

This chain uses TRBV3-1 (or the pseudogene TRBV3-2) with TRBJ2-3; the D is unclear. Germline assignment: CDR1 LGHDT and CDR2 YNNKEL (reference sequence). This CDR3 spans 13 amino acids. Trimming took off 2 bases at V and 4 bases at J, with 7 bases between the two ends. The CDR3 spells CASSQFVADTQYF. In DNA, the CDR3 is TGTGCCAGCAGCCAATTTGTCGCAGATACGCAGTATTTT.